This T cell receptor (beta chain) was documented in a study of shared clonotypes between healthy human individuals. Study summary: Contributing individuals were a couple of females and three males aged 18 to 49.

On this clone itself: The antigen is unknown.

When samples were unsorted, tens of millions of PBMCs were used for genomic DNA. The CDR3 has 12 residues. The V gene lost 4 bases and the J gene lost 5 bases, with 8 bases spanning the gap. The germline V gene encodes CDR1 SEHNR and CDR2 FQNEAQ (reference sequence). Study results and limitations: It was only blood that was sampled, and tissue repertoires likely differ.

Generated by immunoSEQ multiplex PCR, the TCRdb table keeps only in-frame clones and is missing some. In the table there are about 490,000 clones, around 80% of which are singletons. The rearrangement uses TRBV7-9 and TRBJ2-5, with D unclear. The sequence derives from a woman between 40 and 55 years old in good health. Some clones in this sample may be carry-over from other donors' samples. The sample consisted of PBMCs. CDR3 sequence reads: CASSSGAETQYF. The CDR3 DNA reads TGTGCCAGCAGCTCCGGAGCCGAGACCCAGTACTTC. The variable domain in full, with the rest retrieved from reference TRBV7-9 and TRBJ2-5, is DTGVSQNPRHKITKRGQNVTFRCDPISEHNRLYWYRQTLGQGPEFLTYFQNEAQLEKSRLLSDRFSAERPKGSFSTLEIQRTEQGDSAMYLCASSSGAETQYFGPGTRLLVL.